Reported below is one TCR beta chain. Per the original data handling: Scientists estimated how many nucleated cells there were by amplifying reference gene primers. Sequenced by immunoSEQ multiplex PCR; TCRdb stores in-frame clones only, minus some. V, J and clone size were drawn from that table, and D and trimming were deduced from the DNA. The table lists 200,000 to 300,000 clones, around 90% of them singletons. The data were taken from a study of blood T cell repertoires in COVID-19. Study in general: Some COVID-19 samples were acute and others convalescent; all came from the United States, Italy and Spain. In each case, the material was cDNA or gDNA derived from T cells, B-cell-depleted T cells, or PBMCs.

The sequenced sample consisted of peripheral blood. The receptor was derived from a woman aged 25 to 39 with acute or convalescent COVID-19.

The CDR3 loop reads CASSAGTDPYSYEQYF. The CDR3 nucleotides are TGTGCCAGCAGCGCCGGGACAGACCCATACTCCTACGAGCAGTACTTC. The chain uses TRBV5-4 and TRBJ2-7; 7 bases are a match to TRBD1. Germline values: CDR1 SGHNT, CDR2 YYREEE (reference sequence). CDR3 length: 16 amino acids. The junction had 10 bases not matched to a gene; V was cut back by 4 bases and J by 0 bases. Using reference TRBV5-4 and TRBJ2-7 for the parts outside the CDR3, the full variable domain is ETGVTQSPTHLIKTRGQQVTLRCSSQSGHNTVSWYQQALGQGPQFIFQYYREEENGRGNFPPRFSGLQFPNYSSELNVNALELDDSALYLCASSAGTDPYSYEQYFGPGTRLTVT.